This T cell receptor beta chain came from a study of technical replicates of blood from a handful of donors. Clones were read by immunoSEQ multiplex PCR, and TCRdb kept only the in-frame ones, dropping some. The table records 95,000 to 100,000 clones, roughly 95% of them present only once. This CDR3 spans 14 amino acids. Trimming took off 0 bases at V and 4 bases at J, with 10 bases between the two ends. CDR1 is SGDLS and CDR2 is YYNGEE in the germline V gene. In this sample, this clone turned up once. The receptor's source is a human donor in good health. The rearrangement links TRBV9 to TRBJ1-2; possible D gene TRBD1, 6 bases. Sequenced input: T cells isolated from PBMCs. The chain's CDR3 is CASSVEGRGYGYTF. The CDR3 nucleotides are TGTGCCAGCAGCGTAGAGGGCAGGGGCTATGGCTACACCTTC. Full variable domain (remainder filled in from reference TRBV9 and TRBJ1-2): DSGVTQTPKHLITATGQRVTLRCSPRSGDLSVYWYQQSLDQGLQFLIQYYNGEERAKGNILERFSAQQFPDLHSELNLSSLELGDSALYFCASSVEGRGYGYTFGSGTRLTVV.